The 28 T cell receptor beta chains listed next were all sequenced from one sample in a study of vaccination and CD4 T cells after COVID-19. The assay that was used to sequence DNA from cultured CD4+ T cells was the Oncomine TCR Beta short-read assay. TCRdb re-analysed the PCR reads in MiXCR, keeping a single row per CDR3 protein. The sample holds roughly 7,000 distinct CDR3 sequences, roughly 27% seen once. The treatment was: roughly ten-day PBMC culture with coronavirus spike peptide pools or control peptides (ViraFEST assay). Their target antigens are unknown. This sample comprised CD4+ T cells from blood, cultured in vitro, obtained after SARS-CoV-2 vaccination. The origin of the receptors is a human donor who had recovered from COVID-19.

The chain has TRBV2 and TRBJ2-7; D ambiguous. Germline CDR1 reads SNHLY; CDR2 reads FYNNEI. Deletions cut 5 bases from V and 3 bases from J, with 5 bases between. The CDR3 is 11 residues long. The CDR3 sequence: CASSIYYEQYF. In DNA form, the CDR3 reads TGTGCCAGCAGTATCTACTACGAGCAGTACTTC.

The rearrangement uses TRBV27 and TRBJ1-2; no definite D call. Germline CDR1 reads MNHEY; CDR2 reads SMNVEV (reference sequence). The CDR3 is made up of 13 amino acids. V was clipped by 6 bases and J by 4 bases, with 12 bases between them. The CDR3, as DNA: TGTGCCAGCAGACTGCGCGGTAGCTATGGCTACACCTTC. Its translation is CASRLRGSYGYTF.

This clonotype is labeled medium-sized. The genes are TRBV7-2 and TRBJ2-7; 8 bases agree with TRBD2. The length of the CDR3 is 14 residues. The V gene's germline CDR1 is SGHTA and CDR2 FQGNSA. With 5 bases clipped from V and 2 bases from J, the junction kept 5 bases outside the gene matches. CDR3 in DNA: TGTGCCAGCAGCCCGGAGACTAGCGCCTACGAGCAGTACTTC. This translates into CASSPETSAYEQYF.

By sample share, this clonotype is medium-sized. The chain links TRBV19 to TRBJ1-2; D unresolved. CDR1 is LNHDA and CDR2 is SQIVND in the germline V gene (reference sequence). Deletions cut 5 bases from V and 2 bases from J, with 15 bases between. The CDR3 totals 15 residues. CDR3 loop: CASSESRVGNYGYTF. CDR3 nucleotides: TGTGCCAGTAGTGAGTCCCGCGTGGGGAACTATGGCTACACCTTC.

The gene calls are TRBV5-1 and TRBJ2-7; the D call may be TRBD1 or TRBD2 (6 bases each). Looked up from germline, CDR1 is SGHRS and CDR2 is YFSETQ. Trimming pared 2 bases from V and 0 bases from J, leaving 9 bases between. The CDR3 has 14 amino acids. CDR3 sequence (DNA): TGCGCCAGCAGCTTTGGGGGGCTCTCCTACGAGCAGTACTTC. This translates into CASSFGGLSYEQYF. Supplemented by reference TRBV5-1 and TRBJ2-7, the full variable domain reads KAGVTQTPRYLIKTRGQQVTLSCSPISGHRSVSWYQQTPGQGLQFLFEYFSETQRNKGNFPGRFSGRQFSNSRSEMNVSTLELGDSALYLCASSFGGLSYEQYFGPGTRLTVT.

In this sample, this clonotype is medium-sized. The chain couples TRBV20-1 to TRBJ2-2; 7 bases fit TRBD1. Trimming took 6 bases from V and 6 from J; bases not matched to a gene: 7. Germline CDR1 DFQATT, CDR2 SNEGSKA (reference sequence). CDR3 size: 13 residues. The DNA for the CDR3 is TGCAGTGCACGGGACAGAGAGGCCGGGGAGCTGTTTTTT. This gives the protein CSARDREAGELFF.

By share, this clonotype ranks as medium-sized (0.01 to 0.1%). The chain carries TRBV5-1 and TRBJ2-6, with D unresolved. The CDR3 extends over 15 amino acids. The germline CDR1 and CDR2 sequences are SGHRS and YFSETQ. V lost 4 bases and J 0 bases, leaving 8 bases between the germline ends. CDR3 sequence: CASSHRFSGANVLTF. CDR3 in DNA: TGCGCCAGCAGCCACAGATTCTCTGGGGCCAACGTCCTGACTTTC.

By sample fraction, this clonotype is medium-sized (0.01 to 0.1%). The rearrangement links TRBV20-1 to TRBJ2-7; a weak D match, TRBD2 (5 bases). The length of the CDR3 is 10 residues. Germline lookup yields CDR1 DFQATT and CDR2 SNEGSKA (reference sequence). V gave up 8 bases and J gave up 3 bases, with 8 bases separating them. CDR3 residues: CSSRGYEQYF. The CDR3 DNA reads as TGCAGTTCCCGGGGCTACGAGCAGTACTTC.

The rearrangement links TRBV4-2 to TRBJ1-3; D is ambiguous. Germline V CDR1 and CDR2: LGHNA, YNFKEQ. Trimming took off 4 bases at V and 2 bases at J, with 12 bases between the two ends. This CDR3 comprises 15 residues. Here the CDR3 reads CASSRARGTGNTIYF. The CDR3 nucleotides read TGTGCCAGCAGCCGAGCACGCGGAACTGGAAACACCATATATTTT.

This clonotype was picked up a small number of times. The CDR3 reads CSAQAGLAGSYNEQFF. DNA for the CDR3: TGCAGTGCTCAAGCGGGACTAGCGGGCTCCTACAATGAGCAGTTCTTC. V and J are TRBV20-1 and TRBJ2-1, with 12 bases identical to TRBD2. With V trimmed by 5 bases and J by 0 bases, 5 bases remained unmatched. Germline lookup yields CDR1 DFQATT and CDR2 SNEGSKA (reference sequence). CDR3 length: 16 amino acids.

This clonotype ranks as medium-sized (0.01 to 0.1%). The chain is built from TRBV28 and TRBJ1-6; D gene uncertain. Trimming removed 2 bases at V and 4 bases at J, with 3 bases between. CDR1 and CDR2 (germline): MDHEN, SYDVKM. The CDR3 sequence is 13 residues long. For the CDR3, the DNA is TGTGCCAGCAGTTTACTTTATAATTCACCCCTCCACTTT. Its translation is CASSLLYNSPLHF.

This clonotype showed up just a few times. This rearrangement joins TRBV6-1 to TRBJ1-5; D perhaps matches TRBD1 (5 bases). CDR3 length equals 14 residues. V was clipped by 6 bases and J by 0 bases, with 9 bases between them. CDR1 and CDR2 from the germline V gene are MNHNS and SASEGT. For the CDR3, the DNA is TGTGCCAGCAGCCACAGGAATAGCAATCAGCCCCAGCATTTT. This encodes CASSHRNSNQPQHF.

The CDR3 nucleotides read TGTGCCAGCAGTTACTCCGGGGAACGGGGGCGGCTCGAGCAGTACTTC. Translation gives CASSYSGERGRLEQYF. J is TRBJ2-7 and V is TRBV6-5; D may match TRBD1 or TRBD2 (6 bases each). The CDR3 is 16 residues long. The V and J ends lost 0 bases and 6 bases respectively, with 18 bases between them. Germline CDR1 and CDR2: MNHEY and SVGAGI.

This rearrangement joins TRBV7-6 to TRBJ2-1, with 8 nucleotides matching TRBD1. CDR3 length equals 15 residues. Germline trimming cut 6 bases from V and 3 bases from J; bases unmatched to any gene: 7. Germline lookup yields CDR1 SGHVS and CDR2 FNYEAQ. CDR3: CASRSGTGGYNEQFF. The CDR3 DNA is TGTGCCAGCAGGTCCGGGACAGGCGGCTACAATGAGCAGTTCTTC.

This chain joins TRBV20-1 and TRBJ2-1; 13 bases fit TRBD2. Germline CDR1 DFQATT, CDR2 SNEGSKA (reference sequence). Germline trimming cut 1 base from V and 3 bases from J; bases unmatched to any gene: 6. This CDR3 region has 17 residues. The CDR3 coding sequence is TGCAGTGCTAGAGGGACTAGCGGGAGAGGGTACTACAATGAGCAGTTCTTC. It specifies CSARGTSGRGYYNEQFF.

This sequence joins TRBV15 and TRBJ2-7; D is perhaps TRBD1 or TRBD2 (6 bases each). V dropped 1 base and J dropped 5 bases, with 12 bases sitting between them. There are 14 residues in the CDR3. Germline CDR1 is LNHNV and CDR2 is YYDKDF (reference sequence). CDR3 region: CATSRGGTSNEQYF. The CDR3 region has the DNA TGTGCCACCAGCAGAGGCGGGACATCTAACGAGCAGTACTTC. Complete variable domain (other parts from reference TRBV15 and TRBJ2-7): DAMVIQNPRYQVTQFGKPVTLSCSQTLNHNVMYWYQQKSSQAPKLLFHYYDKDFNNEADTPDNFQSRRPNTSFCFLDIRSPGLGDTAMYLCATSRGGTSNEQYFGPGTRLTVT.

This clonotype qualifies as medium-sized. The chain is built from TRBV27 and TRBJ1-2; TRBD1 is a possible D gene (6 bases). This CDR3 comprises 13 residues. Germline V CDR1 and CDR2: MNHEY, SMNVEV (reference sequence). V was shortened by 6 bases and J by 7 bases, with 15 bases between the two germline ends. CDR3 in DNA: TGTGCCAGCAGGAGGGGGGGGCAAGGTGGCTACACCTTC. Translation: CASRRGGQGGYTF.

This clonotype is classed as large. The chain employs TRBV7-9 and TRBJ2-6, with 10 bases aligning to TRBD1. Germline CDR1 SEHNR, CDR2 FQNEAQ (reference sequence). This CDR3 has 17 residues. J was trimmed by 0 bases and V by 6 bases; bases with no gene match: 5. CDR3 DNA: TGTGCCAGCAGTCGGACAGGGGGTACCTCTGGGGCCAACGTCCTGACTTTC. Encoded protein: CASSRTGGTSGANVLTF. Filled out from reference TRBV7-9 and TRBJ2-6, the complete variable domain reads DTGVSQNPRHKITKRGQNVTFRCDPISEHNRLYWYRQTLGQGPEFLTYFQNEAQLEKSRLLSDRFSAERPKGSFSTLEIQRTEQGDSAMYLCASSRTGGTSGANVLTFGAGSRLTVL.

The chain couples TRBV20-1 to TRBJ2-7; either TRBD1 or TRBD2 may fit D (5 bases each). The germline V gene has CDR1 DFQATT and CDR2 SNEGSKA (reference sequence). V was clipped by 2 bases and J by 3 bases, with 11 bases between them. The CDR3 is 13 amino acids. CDR3 in DNA: TGCAGTGCTAGACTCGGGGCCAGCTACGAGCAGTACTTC. This translates into CSARLGASYEQYF.

By proportion, this clonotype is medium-sized. The rearrangement uses TRBV7-2 and TRBJ1-2, with TRBD1 identical over 7 bases. Looked up from germline, CDR1 is SGHTA and CDR2 is FQGNSA. CDR3 length: 13 residues. Trimming at V came to 5 bases and at J to 6 bases, leaving 6 bases not matched to a gene. CDR3 residues: CASSRTGGNGYTF. CDR3 DNA: TGTGCCAGCAGCCGGACAGGCGGAAATGGCTACACCTTC.

Sample share makes this clonotype medium-sized. The chain carries TRBV6-2 or TRBV6-3 and TRBJ2-7; D unresolved. Germline V gene data show CDR1 as MNHEY and CDR2 as SVGEGT. Between the trimmed V and J ends, which lost 6 bases and 6 bases, there was a span of 12 bases. The CDR3 sequence is 12 residues long. The CDR3 spells CASRPDGREQYF. The CDR3 DNA reads TGTGCCAGCAGGCCGGACGGGCGCGAGCAGTACTTC.

This clonotype was detected only once. This chain joins TRBV2 and TRBJ2-7, with D possibly matching TRBD1 (6 bases). CDR1 is SNHLY, CDR2 FYNNEI, per germline. Trimming shortened V by 2 bases and J by 3 bases, and 11 bases separated the two germline ends. This CDR3 region has 14 residues. CDR3 DNA sequence: TGTGCCAGCAGTGAAAACCAACAGGGCTACGAGCAGTACTTC. It codes for CASSENQQGYEQYF.

This clonotype was recorded a few times. The rearrangement links TRBV12-3 or TRBV12-4 to TRBJ1-5, with D tentatively TRBD1 (5 bases). This CDR3 region has 13 residues. V lost 4 bases and J lost 7, with 11 bases in between. CDR3 in DNA: TGTGCCAGCAGTTCGGGGCTAGGACAGCCCCAGCATTTT. It is translated as CASSSGLGQPQHF.

By frequency in the sample, this clonotype is medium-sized. The chain is built from TRBV29-1 and TRBJ1-2; 8 bases fit TRBD1. V dropped 3 bases and J dropped 7; count of bases not matched to a gene: 7. The CDR3 runs to 13 residues. CDR1 is SQVTM, CDR2 ANQGSEA, per germline. Here the CDR3 DNA reads TGCAGCGTTGAGAACAGGGGGTTCGGTGGCTACACCTTC. Its translation: CSVENRGFGGYTF.

CDR3 bases: TGTGCCAGCAGCTTTAATAGCGGGAGGGAAAATCGGTACTTC. Its translation is CASSFNSGRENRYF. The rearrangement joins TRBV7-2 to TRBJ2-7, with TRBD2 matching over 11 bases. The germline CDR1 and CDR2 sequences are SGHTA and FQGNSA. V lost 3 bases, J lost 12 bases, and 10 bases stayed unmatched. The CDR3 runs to 14 residues.

By share, this clonotype counts as medium-sized. The V call is TRBV25-1, the J call TRBJ1-2; 8 bases map to TRBD1. The germline gives CDR1 MGHDK, CDR2 SYGVNS. There are 14 residues in the CDR3. Trimming removed 2 bases from V and 8 bases from J; junction bases left unmatched: 7. CDR3 in DNA: TGTGCCAGCAGTGAAAGGACAGGGTCAAGGGGCTACACCTTC. Protein product: CASSERTGSRGYTF.

This clonotype is medium-sized (0.01 to 0.1%) by share. V and J are TRBV20-1 and TRBJ1-5; 9 nucleotides align to TRBD1. The CDR3 sequence is 15 residues long. Germline CDR1 is DFQATT and CDR2 is SNEGSKA (reference sequence). The V segment lost 6 bases and the J segment 6 bases; nucleotides outside the gene matches: 12. CDR3 loop: CSAYGDRALVQPQHF. Here the CDR3 DNA reads TGCAGTGCGTATGGGGACAGGGCCCTCGTTCAGCCCCAGCATTTT.

In its sample, this clonotype is medium-sized. The chain is built from TRBV20-1 and TRBJ2-5; no clear D. The CDR3 sequence is 11 residues long. V shed 5 bases and J shed 7 bases, with 11 bases lying between them. Germline V gene lookup returns CDR1 DFQATT and CDR2 SNEGSKA (reference sequence). Here the CDR3 reads CSAHTKGTQYF. The CDR3, as DNA: TGCAGTGCTCATACAAAAGGGACCCAGTACTTC.